This is a list of T cell receptor beta chains from one sample in a study of cytomegalovirus exposure and HLA in healthy donors. Libraries were prepared by immunoSEQ multiplex PCR; TCRdb keeps only in-frame clonotypes and omits some of them. The sample has 85,000 to 100,000 clones, about four fifths seen once. Material for sequencing was PBMCs. Receptor source: a female donor in good health and CMV-seropositive. Each CDR3 is given with its conserved first and last residue. D genes are given only for firm matches. Only some rows state a clone size, as once, few, many or a class for expanded clones.

j_call | d_call | cdr3_length | v_call | clone_size | cdr3_nt | cdr3_aa
TRBJ1-2 | NA | 17 | TRBV4-1 | NA | TGCGCCAGCAGCCAAGAAAAAGGACAGCTCTTAAACTATGGCTACACCTTC | CASSQEKGQLLNYGYTF
TRBJ2-5 | TRBD2 | 16 | TRBV2 | NA | TGTGCCAGCCGCGCGGGAGGGGGAAAATATCAGGAGACCCAGTACTTC | CASRAGGGKYQETQYF
TRBJ1-3 | NA | 14 | TRBV10-1 | NA | TGCGCCAGCATGGAGAATCCGGAGGGAAACACCATATATTTT | CASMENPEGNTIYF
TRBJ2-7 | TRBD1 | 15 | TRBV4-1 | NA | TGCGCCAGCAGCCAAGAGTGGGGACAGGGCGGCGAGCAGTACTTC | CASSQEWGQGGEQYF
TRBJ1-6 | NA | 15 | TRBV6-5 | once | TGTGCCAGCAGTTATCACGGACAGTCAAATTCACCCCTCCACTTT | CASSYHGQSNSPLHF
TRBJ2-5 | NA | 12 | TRBV11-2 | NA | TGTGCCACCAACAGGGAGGGGGAGACCCAGTACTTC | CATNREGETQYF
TRBJ1-1 | NA | 17 | TRBV7-2 | NA | TGTGCCAGCAGCTTAGATCGGCCACTAGTAGATAACACTGAAGCTTTCTTT | CASSLDRPLVDNTEAFF
TRBJ1-4 | TRBD1 | 14 | TRBV7-2 | once | TGTGCCAGCAGCGCCGGGACAGGGGGAAGGAAACTGTTTTTT | CASSAGTGGRKLFF
TRBJ2-1 | TRBD1 | 16 | TRBV5-6 | NA | TGTGCCAGCAGCTTCCACAGGGGGACCCGTTACAATGAGCAGTTCTTC | CASSFHRGTRYNEQFF
TRBJ1-1 | TRBD1 | 14 | TRBV6-5 | NA | TGTGCCAGCAGTTATAACAGGGGTGGCACTGAAGCTTTCTTT | CASSYNRGGTEAFF
TRBJ2-3 | NA | 13 | TRBV6-1 | NA | TGTGCCGGCAGTGCTAGGCCCTCAGATACGCAGTATTTT | CAGSARPSDTQYF
TRBJ1-6 | NA | 14 | TRBV9 | NA | TGTGCCAGCAGCGTAGCAGGGGCAGATTCACCCCTCCACTTT | CASSVAGADSPLHF
TRBJ1-5 | NA | 14 | TRBV19 | NA | TGTGCCAGTAGTATGGGCAGGGACAATCAGCCCCAGCATTTT | CASSMGRDNQPQHF
TRBJ2-1 | NA | 12 | TRBV9 | NA | TGTGCCAGCAGTGGAGATAACAATGAGCAGTTCTTC | CASSGDNNEQFF
TRBJ2-5 | NA | 13 | TRBV9 | NA | TGTGCCAGCAGCGTAGCCCAGGAAGAGACCCAGTACTTC | CASSVAQEETQYF
TRBJ1-1 | NA | 14 | TRBV9 | NA | TGTGCCAGCAGCGCCGCAGGGATGAACACTGAAGCTTTCTTT | CASSAAGMNTEAFF
TRBJ1-4 | NA | 15 | TRBV15 | NA | TGTGCCACCAGCAGAGATACGACCCAGAGGGAAAAACTGTTTTTT | CATSRDTTQREKLFF
TRBJ2-1 | NA | 17 | TRBV7-9 | NA | TGTGCCAGCAGCAACGCCAGGCTAGCGCTATCCTACAATGAGCAGTTCTTC | CASSNARLALSYNEQFF
TRBJ2-7 | TRBD1 | 15 | TRBV7-8 | NA | TGTGCCAGCAGCTTAGAATACAGGGGGCGCAACGAGCAGTACTTC | CASSLEYRGRNEQYF
TRBJ2-5 | NA | 15 | TRBV5-1 | NA | TGCGCCAGCAGCTTGAGTCGGGGAGGCGGGGAGACCCAGTACTTC | CASSLSRGGGETQYF
TRBJ2-5 | NA | 11 | TRBV20-1 | NA | TGCAGTGGCACAAACCAAGAGACCCAGTACTTC | CSGTNQETQYF
TRBJ2-3 | TRBD2 | 18 | TRBV7-6 | NA | TGTGCCAGCAGCCTCGGGACTAGCGGGGGGCCTATCACAGATACGCAGTATTTT | CASSLGTSGGPITDTQYF
TRBJ1-6 | NA | 15 | TRBV28 | once | TGTGCCAGCTCCCCTTCGGACAGAGATAATTCACCCCTCCACTTT | CASSPSDRDNSPLHF
TRBJ1-3 | NA | 15 | TRBV19 | NA | TGTGCCAGCCGAAGAACAGGTAGCTCTGGAAACACCATATATTTT | CASRRTGSSGNTIYF
TRBJ1-1 | TRBD1 | 15 | TRBV19 | NA | TGTGCCAGTAGTATTTCCGGGACAGGGAACACTGAAGCTTTCTTT | CASSISGTGNTEAFF
TRBJ2-2 | TRBD2 | 16 | TRBV4-1 | NA | TGCGCCTCCGCGATGGGGACTAGCGGTTTTAGTGTGGAGCTGTTTTTT | CASAMGTSGFSVELFF